The 3 T cell receptor beta chains listed next were all sequenced from one sample in a study of CD4+ T cells in melanoma. Only in-frame clones appear in the TCRdb table, and some are missing; sequencing was by immunoSEQ multiplex PCR. This table has about 110,000 clones, 92% appearing once. Sequencing was done on a sample of peripheral blood. These receptors originate from a human donor with melanoma.

This clone was counted a few times. The V gene is TRBV5-1, the J gene TRBJ2-5, with a tentative D call TRBD1 (6 bases). This CDR3 is built from 16 residues. V lost 3 bases to trimming and J lost 2 bases, with 17 bases between them. Looked up from germline, CDR1 is SGHRS and CDR2 is YFSETQ. CDR3 protein: CASSWGPGQLQETQYF. The CDR3 coding sequence is TGCGCCAGCAGCTGGGGGCCGGGACAATTGCAAGAGACCCAGTACTTC.

J is TRBJ2-2 and V is TRBV2, with 12 bases fitting TRBD2. The CDR3 runs 17 residues. V shed 4 bases, J shed 0 bases, and the junction held 3 bases outside the gene matches. The germline CDR1 and CDR2 sequences are SNHLY and FYNNEI. CDR3 sequence (DNA): TGTGCCAGCAGTGGGGGACTAGCGGGTTCGAACACCGGGGAGCTGTTTTTT. This sequence encodes CASSGGLAGSNTGELFF.

V gene TRBV27 combines with J gene TRBJ1-6; possible D gene TRBD1, 6 bases. V was clipped by 5 bases and J by 9 bases, with 14 bases between them. CDR3 length: 14 residues. From germline, CDR1 is MNHEY and CDR2 SMNVEV (reference sequence). Here the CDR3 reads CASSSTGFVSPLHF. The CDR3 bases are TGTGCCAGCAGTAGCACAGGGTTTGTTTCACCCCTCCACTTT.